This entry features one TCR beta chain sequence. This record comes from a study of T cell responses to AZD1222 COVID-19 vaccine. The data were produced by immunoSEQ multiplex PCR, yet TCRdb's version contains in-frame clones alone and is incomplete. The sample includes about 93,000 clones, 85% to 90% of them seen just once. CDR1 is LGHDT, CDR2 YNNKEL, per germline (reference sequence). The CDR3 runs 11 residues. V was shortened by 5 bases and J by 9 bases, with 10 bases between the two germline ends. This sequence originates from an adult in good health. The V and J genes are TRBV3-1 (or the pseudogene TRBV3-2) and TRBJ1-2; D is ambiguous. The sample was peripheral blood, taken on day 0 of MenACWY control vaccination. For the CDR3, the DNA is TGTGCCAGCAGCTCGGCTGTGAGCTACACCTTC. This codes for CASSSAVSYTF.